The present entry profiles one T cell receptor beta chain with its context. The germline V gene has CDR1 LNHNV and CDR2 YYDKDF (reference sequence). V was shortened by 6 bases and J by 3 bases, with 17 bases between the two germline ends. The CDR3 consists of 15 residues. TCRdb re-called the 5' RACE reads with MiXCR, one entry per CDR3 protein. Of hundreds of thousands of distinct CDR3 sequences detected, roughly an eighth appear once; the ten largest clones hold more than 13%. The sample belongs to a study of T cells after yellow fever vaccination. The material was PBMCs, obtained on the day of the yellow fever booster vaccination. This chain links TRBV15 with TRBJ1-1; a possible D gene is TRBD1 (5 bases). This TCR came from a man aged 30 to 45 who received the YFV17D yellow fever vaccine. The CDR3 here is CATRTLGGLDTEAFF. In DNA, the CDR3 is TGTGCCACCAGAACTCTGGGGGGGTTGGACACTGAAGCTTTCTTT.